The sequence of this T cell receptor beta chain was determined in a study of yellow fever vaccine responses in identical twins. Notes on the study in general: In identical twins, vaccine T cell responses appeared partly shared and partly individual.

MiXCR, run by TCRdb on the RT-PCR reads, gives a single entry per CDR3 protein. The sample holds some 5,400 distinct CDR3 sequences, about nine tenths seen once. Details on this clonotype: Its antigen is still unknown.

This clonotype was sampled from a woman aged 18-35 years who received the yellow fever vaccine. The sample consisted of T cells from blood (PBMCs), unsorted or a sorted subset (not recorded which), taken before or after yellow fever vaccination (not recorded which).

The CDR3 spells CASSPKTTSGTLGQYF. CDR3 DNA: TGTGCCAGCAGCCCGAAGACGACTAGCGGCACTTTAGGGCAGTACTTC. V usage is TRBV4-2 and J usage is TRBJ2-7, with TRBD2 identical over 9 bases. Germline loops: CDR1 LGHNA, CDR2 YNFKEQ. V was clipped by 4 bases and J by 9 bases; unmatched bases: 16. The CDR3 is 16 amino acids.